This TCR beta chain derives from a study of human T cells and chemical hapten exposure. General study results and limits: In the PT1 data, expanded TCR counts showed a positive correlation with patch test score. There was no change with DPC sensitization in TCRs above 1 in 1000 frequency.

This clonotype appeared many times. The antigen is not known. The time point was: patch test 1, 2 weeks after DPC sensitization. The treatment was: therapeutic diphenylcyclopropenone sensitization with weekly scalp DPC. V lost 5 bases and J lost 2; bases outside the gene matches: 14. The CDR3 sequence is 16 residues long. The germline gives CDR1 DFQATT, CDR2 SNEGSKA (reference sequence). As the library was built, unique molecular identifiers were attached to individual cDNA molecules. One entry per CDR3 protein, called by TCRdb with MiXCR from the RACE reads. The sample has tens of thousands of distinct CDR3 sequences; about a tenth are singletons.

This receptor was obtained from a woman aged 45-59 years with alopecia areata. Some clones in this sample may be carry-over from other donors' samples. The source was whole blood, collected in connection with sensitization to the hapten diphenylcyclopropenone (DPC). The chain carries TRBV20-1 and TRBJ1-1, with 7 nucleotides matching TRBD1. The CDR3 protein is CSADRDSGWANTEAFF. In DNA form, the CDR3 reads TGCAGTGCTGACCGGGACAGTGGTTGGGCCAACACTGAAGCTTTCTTT.